These T cell receptor beta chains were read from a single sample in a study of blood T cell repertoires in COVID-19. TCRdb's table, derived via immunoSEQ multiplex PCR, lists solely in-frame clones and lacks some. Of under 300,000 clones detected, around 86% appear once; the ten largest clones hold around 2%. The source material was peripheral blood. The receptors come from a man aged 25-45 years who had recovered from COVID-19. Each CDR3 is given with its conserved first and last residue. The order of the fields is V gene, J gene, clone size, D gene, CDR3 DNA, CDR3 protein. D genes are given only for firm matches. Rows may omit the clone size; those that give it use once, few, many or a size class.

>TRBV9|TRBJ1-3|.|.
TGTGCCAGCAGCGTGCGCAGGGACGGGGGCACCATATATTTT
CASSVRRDGGTIYF
>TRBV5-1|TRBJ1-1|.|.
TGCGCCAGCAGCTTCAGTCCCGCTGTGAATGAAGCTTTCTTT
CASSFSPAVNEAFF
>TRBV19|TRBJ2-5|once|.
TGTGCCAGTAGTCGACAGTTCCAAGAGACCCAGTACTTC
CASSRQFQETQYF
>TRBV7-2|TRBJ2-5|.|.
TGTGCCAGCAGCTTATCCGCGCTCCCTCAAGGGGTTGTGTACTTC
CASSLSALPQGVVYF
>TRBV7-9|TRBJ2-3|.|TRBD2
TGTGCCAGCAGCGGAGCGGGGGTGAGAACAGATACGCAGTATTTT
CASSGAGVRTDTQYF
>TRBV27|TRBJ2-3|.|.
TGTGCCAGCAGTTTAAGGGGGACCCACACAGATACGCAGTATTTT
CASSLRGTHTDTQYF
>TRBV1|TRBJ2-2|.|.
TGCACCAGCAGCCAACGACTAGACGGTACCGGGGAGCTGTTTTTT
CTSSQRLDGTGELFF
>TRBV7-2|TRBJ2-1|once|TRBD1
TGTGCCAGCAGTCCGGACAGGGGCTCCTACAATGAGCAGTTCTTC
CASSPDRGSYNEQFF
>TRBV9|TRBJ2-1|few|TRBD2
TGTGCCAGCAGCGTAGCGCTGACGACTAGCGGGGACTACAATGAGCAGTTCTTC
CASSVALTTSGDYNEQFF
>TRBV18|TRBJ1-1|.|TRBD1
TGTGCCAGCTCACCACGGACAGGCGGGGACACTGAAGCTTTCTTT
CASSPRTGGDTEAFF
>TRBV29-1|TRBJ2-3|.|.
TGCAGCGTTGTTACAGCAGATACGCAGTATTTT
CSVVTADTQYF
>TRBV5-1|TRBJ2-5|.|TRBD2
TGCGCCAGCAGCACCGTAGCGGGGCGCCAAGAGACCCAGTACTTC
CASSTVAGRQETQYF
>TRBV7-2|TRBJ2-3|.|.
TGTGCCAGCAGCTTAGCGCGGGTAGATACGCAGTATTTT
CASSLARVDTQYF
>TRBV15|TRBJ1-1|.|.
TGTGCCACCAGCGAGGAGATGGTAACTGAAGCTTTCTTT
CATSEEMVTEAFF
>TRBV21-1|TRBJ1-6|.|.
TGTGCCAGCAGCAAATTACGGGTCATGGGGACATTTACCTATAATTCACCCCTCCACTTT
CASSKLRVMGTFTYNSPLHF
>TRBV7-8|TRBJ1-1|.|.
TGTGCCAGCAGCTTAGGTGGCAGGGGCACTGAAGCTTTCTTT
CASSLGGRGTEAFF
>TRBV18|TRBJ1-4|.|.
TGTGCCAGCTCACCCCAGGGGTCCCATAATGAAAAACTGTTTTTT
CASSPQGSHNEKLFF
>TRBV9|TRBJ2-1|few|TRBD2
TGTGCCAGCAGCACCCCGGGAGGGAGGGGGGCCGGGAATGAGCAGTTCTTC
CASSTPGGRGAGNEQFF
>TRBV2|TRBJ1-2|.|.
TGTGCCAGCAGGAGACGAGGAAACTATGGCTACACCTTC
CASRRRGNYGYTF
>TRBV4-1|TRBJ2-1|many|TRBD1
TGCGCCAGCAGCCTGGCGGGACAGGGGTTCAATGAGCAGTTCTTC
CASSLAGQGFNEQFF
>TRBV18|TRBJ1-6|.|.
TGTGCCAGCTCACCGGAACAGTATAATTCACCCCTCCACTTT
CASSPEQYNSPLHF
>TRBV27|TRBJ2-7|.|.
TGTGCCAGCAGTTGGGGAACCCAGGGCGAGCAGTACTTC
CASSWGTQGEQYF
>TRBV5-1|TRBJ2-2|.|TRBD2
TGCGCCAGCAGCCCCAGTATTGACGGGGGGGTTTACCGGGAGCTGTTTTTT
CASSPSIDGGVYRELFF
>TRBV4-2|TRBJ2-3|few|.
TGTGCCAGCAGCCCGAGGACGAACAGGGAAACAGATACGCAGTATTTT
CASSPRTNRETDTQYF
>TRBV28|TRBJ1-4|.|TRBD1
TGTGCCAGCAGCCGGGACAGGGGGAACGAAAAACTGTTTTTT
CASSRDRGNEKLFF
>TRBV3-1/TRBV3-2|TRBJ2-2|.|TRBD1
TGTGCCAGCAGCCAAGATAGAGGCCAGGGGGCCACCGGGGAGCTGTTTTTT
CASSQDRGQGATGELFF
>TRBV19|TRBJ1-2|.|TRBD1
TGTGCCAGTAGTGCATCCGGGACAGGGATCTTCTATGGCTACACCTTC
CASSASGTGIFYGYTF
>TRBV7-8|TRBJ1-2|few|.
TGTGCCAGCGGGCAGCAATATGGCTACACCTTC
CASGQQYGYTF
>TRBV27|TRBJ1-2|.|.
TGTGCCAGCAGTTACGCCCAAAGAGCCGACAGTTTCTATGGCTACACCTTC
CASSYAQRADSFYGYTF
>TRBV15|TRBJ2-1|.|TRBD1
TGTGCCACCACCGTGACAGGGAGCTCCTACAATGAGCAGTTCTTC
CATTVTGSSYNEQFF
>TRBV3-1/TRBV3-2|TRBJ2-7|.|.
TGTGCCAGCAGCCAAGATTGGGGAGGGGGCGAGCAGTACTTC
CASSQDWGGGEQYF
>TRBV5-5|TRBJ2-1|.|TRBD2
TGTGCCAGCAGCTTGGGGCTGGGGACTAGCGGGGTCATTTCCTACAATGAGCAGTTCTTC
CASSLGLGTSGVISYNEQFF